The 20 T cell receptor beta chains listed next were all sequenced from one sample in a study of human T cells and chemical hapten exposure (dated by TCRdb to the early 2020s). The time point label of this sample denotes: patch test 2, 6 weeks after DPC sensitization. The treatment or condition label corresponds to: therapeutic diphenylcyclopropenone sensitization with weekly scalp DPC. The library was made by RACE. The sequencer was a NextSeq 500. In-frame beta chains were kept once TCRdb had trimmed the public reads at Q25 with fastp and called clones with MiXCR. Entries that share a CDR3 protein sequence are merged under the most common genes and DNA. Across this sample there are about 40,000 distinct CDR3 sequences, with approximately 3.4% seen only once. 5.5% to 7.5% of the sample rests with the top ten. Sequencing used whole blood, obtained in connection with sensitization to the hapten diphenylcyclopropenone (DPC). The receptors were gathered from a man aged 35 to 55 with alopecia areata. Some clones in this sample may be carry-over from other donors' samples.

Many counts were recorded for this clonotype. The CDR3, as DNA: TGCGCCAGCAGCCAAGGACCTACCGAAGAGACCCAGTACTTC. Protein: CASSQGPTEETQYF. The J gene is TRBJ2-5, the V gene TRBV5-1; no clear D. The length of the CDR3 is 14 residues. V gave up 4 bases and J gave up 3 bases, with 13 bases separating them. Germline lookup yields CDR1 SGHRS and CDR2 YFSETQ.

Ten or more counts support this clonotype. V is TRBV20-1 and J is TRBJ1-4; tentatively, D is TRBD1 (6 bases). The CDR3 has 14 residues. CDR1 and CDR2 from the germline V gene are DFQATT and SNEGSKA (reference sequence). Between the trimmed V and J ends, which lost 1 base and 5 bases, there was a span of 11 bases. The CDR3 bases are TGCAGTGCTAGAGTTCGCAGGGGCAATGAAAAACTGTTTTTT. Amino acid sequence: CSARVRRGNEKLFF.

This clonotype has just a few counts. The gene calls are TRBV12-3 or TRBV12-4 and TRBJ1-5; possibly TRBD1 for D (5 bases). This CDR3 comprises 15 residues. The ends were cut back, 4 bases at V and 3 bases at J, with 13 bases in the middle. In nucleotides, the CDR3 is TGTGCCAGCAGTTCCGGGGCCTTTTTCAATCAGCCCCAGCATTTT. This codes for CASSSGAFFNQPQHF.

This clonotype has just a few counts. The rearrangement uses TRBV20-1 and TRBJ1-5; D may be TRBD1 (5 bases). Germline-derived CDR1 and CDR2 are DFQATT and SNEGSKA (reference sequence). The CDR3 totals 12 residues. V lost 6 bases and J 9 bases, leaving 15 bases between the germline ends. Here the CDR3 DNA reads TGCAGTGCCGGGGGGGGGGAGATGCCCCAGCATTTT. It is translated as CSAGGGEMPQHF.

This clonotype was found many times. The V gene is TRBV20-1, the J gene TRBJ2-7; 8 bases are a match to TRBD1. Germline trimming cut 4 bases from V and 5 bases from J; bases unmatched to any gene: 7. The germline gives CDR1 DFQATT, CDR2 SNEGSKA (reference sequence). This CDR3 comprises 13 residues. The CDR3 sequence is CSAKGQGTHEQYF. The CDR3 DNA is TGCAGTGCTAAAGGACAGGGCACCCACGAGCAGTACTTC.

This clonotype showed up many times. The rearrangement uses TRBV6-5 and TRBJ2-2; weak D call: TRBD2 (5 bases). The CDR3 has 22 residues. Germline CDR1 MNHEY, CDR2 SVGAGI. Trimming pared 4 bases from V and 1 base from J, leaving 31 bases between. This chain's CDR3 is CASSSAGIRVARELVNTGELFF. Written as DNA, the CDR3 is TGTGCCAGCAGTTCAGCCGGGATCAGAGTAGCTAGGGAACTAGTGAACACCGGGGAGCTGTTTTTT.

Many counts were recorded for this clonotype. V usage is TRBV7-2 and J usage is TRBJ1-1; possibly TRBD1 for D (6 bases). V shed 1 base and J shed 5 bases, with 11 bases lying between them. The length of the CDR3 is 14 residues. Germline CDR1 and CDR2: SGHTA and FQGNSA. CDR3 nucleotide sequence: TGTGCCAGCAGCTTAGACGGAGGGGGAACTGAAGCTTTCTTT. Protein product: CASSLDGGGTEAFF.

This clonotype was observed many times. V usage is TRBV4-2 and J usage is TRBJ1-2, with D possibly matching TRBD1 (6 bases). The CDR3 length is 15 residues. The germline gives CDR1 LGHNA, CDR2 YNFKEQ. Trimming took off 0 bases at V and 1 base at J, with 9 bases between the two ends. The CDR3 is CASSQDRGDNYGYTF. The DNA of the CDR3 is TGTGCCAGCAGCCAAGATAGGGGGGATAACTATGGCTACACCTTC.

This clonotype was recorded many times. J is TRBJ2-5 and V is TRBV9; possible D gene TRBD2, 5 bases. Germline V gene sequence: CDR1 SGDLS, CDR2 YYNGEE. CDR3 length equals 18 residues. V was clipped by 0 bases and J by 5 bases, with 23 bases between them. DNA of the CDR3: TGTGCCAGCAGCGTAGATGAGGTTACTAGTCACGTTCGGGAGACCCAGTACTTC. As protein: CASSVDEVTSHVRETQYF.

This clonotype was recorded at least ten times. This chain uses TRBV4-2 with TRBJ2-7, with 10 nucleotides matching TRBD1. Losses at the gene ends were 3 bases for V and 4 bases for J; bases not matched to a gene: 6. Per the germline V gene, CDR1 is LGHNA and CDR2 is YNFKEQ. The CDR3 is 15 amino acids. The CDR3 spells CASSQTGTGVYEQYF. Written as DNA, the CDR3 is TGTGCCAGCAGCCAGACCGGGACAGGGGTTTACGAGCAGTACTTC.

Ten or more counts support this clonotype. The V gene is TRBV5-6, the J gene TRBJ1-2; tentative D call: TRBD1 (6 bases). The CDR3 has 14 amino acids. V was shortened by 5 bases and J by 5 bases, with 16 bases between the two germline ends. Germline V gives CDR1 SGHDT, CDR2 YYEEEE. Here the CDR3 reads CASRPTGLQYGYTF. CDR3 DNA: TGTGCCAGCAGGCCTACAGGGCTACAGTATGGCTACACCTTC.

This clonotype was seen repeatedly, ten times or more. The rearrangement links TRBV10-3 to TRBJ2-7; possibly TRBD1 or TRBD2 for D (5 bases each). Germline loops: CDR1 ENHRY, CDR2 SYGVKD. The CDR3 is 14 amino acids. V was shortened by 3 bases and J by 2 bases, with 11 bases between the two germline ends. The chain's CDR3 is CAISDSRGPYEQYF. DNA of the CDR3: TGTGCCATCAGTGATTCGAGGGGTCCCTACGAGCAGTACTTC.

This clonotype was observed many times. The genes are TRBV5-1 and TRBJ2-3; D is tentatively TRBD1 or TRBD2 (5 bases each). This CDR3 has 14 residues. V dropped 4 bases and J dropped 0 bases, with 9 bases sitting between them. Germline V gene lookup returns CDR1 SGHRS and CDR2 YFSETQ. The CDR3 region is CASSMGPSTDTQYF. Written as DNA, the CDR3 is TGCGCCAGCAGCATGGGACCTAGCACAGATACGCAGTATTTT.

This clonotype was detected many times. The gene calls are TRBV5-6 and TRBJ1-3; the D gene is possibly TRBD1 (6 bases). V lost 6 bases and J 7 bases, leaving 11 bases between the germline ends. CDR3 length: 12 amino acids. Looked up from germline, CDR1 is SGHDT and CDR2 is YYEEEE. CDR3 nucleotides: TGTGCCAGCACCCTGACAGGCAACACCATATATTTT. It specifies CASTLTGNTIYF.

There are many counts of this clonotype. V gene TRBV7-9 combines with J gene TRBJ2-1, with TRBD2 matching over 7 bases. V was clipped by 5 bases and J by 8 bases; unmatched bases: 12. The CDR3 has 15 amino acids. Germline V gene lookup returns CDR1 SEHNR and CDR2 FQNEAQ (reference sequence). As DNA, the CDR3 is TGTGCCAGCAGCCGCACTCGCGGGAGTGACCATGAGCAGTTCTTC. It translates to CASSRTRGSDHEQFF. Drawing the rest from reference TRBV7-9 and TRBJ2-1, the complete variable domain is DTGVSQNPRHKITKRGQNVTFRCDPISEHNRLYWYRQTLGQGPEFLTYFQNEAQLEKSRLLSDRFSAERPKGSFSTLEIQRTEQGDSAMYLCASSRTRGSDHEQFFGPGTRLTVL.

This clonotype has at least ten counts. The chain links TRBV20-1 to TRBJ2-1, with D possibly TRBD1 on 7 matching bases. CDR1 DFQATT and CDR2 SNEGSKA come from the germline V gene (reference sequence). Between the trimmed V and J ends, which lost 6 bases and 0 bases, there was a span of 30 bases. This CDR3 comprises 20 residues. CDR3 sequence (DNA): TGCAGTGCAAACCCCCGGGAGACAGGGTGGGGCGGTAGCTCCTACAATGAGCAGTTCTTC. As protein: CSANPRETGWGGSSYNEQFF.

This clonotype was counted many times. DNA for the CDR3: TGCAGTGCTCCGACTAGCGGGAGTACCAACGAGCAGTACTTC. Its translation: CSAPTSGSTNEQYF. The chain employs TRBV20-1 and TRBJ2-7; TRBD2 aligns across 12 bases. This CDR3 has 14 residues. Germline V gives CDR1 DFQATT, CDR2 SNEGSKA (reference sequence). Germline trimming cut 5 bases from V and 5 bases from J; bases unmatched to any gene: 7.

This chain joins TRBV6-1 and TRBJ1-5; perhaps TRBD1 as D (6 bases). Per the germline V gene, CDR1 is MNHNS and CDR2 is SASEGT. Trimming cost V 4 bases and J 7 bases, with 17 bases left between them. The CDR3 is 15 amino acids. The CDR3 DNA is TGTGCCAGCAGTGTCCAACAGGGAGGGGGACAGCCCCAGCATTTT. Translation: CASSVQQGGGQPQHF.

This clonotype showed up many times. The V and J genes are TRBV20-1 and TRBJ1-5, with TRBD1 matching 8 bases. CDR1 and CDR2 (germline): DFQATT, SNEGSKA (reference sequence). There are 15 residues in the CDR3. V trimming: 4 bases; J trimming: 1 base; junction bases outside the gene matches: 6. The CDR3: CSAIGGQASNQPQHF. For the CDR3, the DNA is TGCAGTGCTATTGGGGGACAGGCAAGCAATCAGCCCCAGCATTTT.

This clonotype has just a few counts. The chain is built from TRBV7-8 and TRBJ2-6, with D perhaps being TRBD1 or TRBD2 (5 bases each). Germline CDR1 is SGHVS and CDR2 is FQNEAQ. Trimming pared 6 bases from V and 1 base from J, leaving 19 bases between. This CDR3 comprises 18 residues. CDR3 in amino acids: CASRFEGLGVSGANVLTF. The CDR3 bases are TGTGCCAGCAGATTTGAAGGTTTGGGGGTTTCTGGGGCCAACGTCCTGACTTTC.